This T cell receptor beta chain was recovered during a study of cytotoxic CD8 clonotypes in ibrutinib-treated CLL. Data came from immunoSEQ multiplex PCR; TCRdb stores just in-frame clones and leaves some out. The repertoire consists of around 140,000 clones, with approximately 80% occurring once and the leading ten covering 6.5% to 8%. In germline, CDR1 is GTSNPN, CDR2 SVGIG (reference sequence). The V segment lost 6 bases and the J segment 8 bases; nucleotides outside the gene matches: 11. CDR3 length: 14 residues. Roughly 2.1 micrograms of genomic DNA came from cryopreserved PBMCs for TCR beta libraries.

Specimen: PBMCs, collected after 36 months of ibrutinib treatment. The receptor comes from a human donor with chronic lymphocytic leukemia. The chain is built from TRBV30 and TRBJ2-4; 9 bases agree with TRBD1. The CDR3 DNA is TGTGCCTGCCAAAGCACAGGGGGCTTGCACATTCAGTACTTC. Its protein is CACQSTGGLHIQYF.